This T cell receptor beta chain was identified during a study of Ad26.COV2.S vaccination and SARS-CoV-2 variants. Study-wide results and caveats: Total T cell responses were possibly underestimated by TCR breadth and depth analyses. Greater spike-specific TCR breadth was seen in vaccine recipients than in placebo recipients. Non-spike TCR breadth showed similarity between vaccine and placebo recipients. There was reportedly substantial breadth in spike-specific CD8+ and CD4+ T cell responses after vaccination.

The germline V gene encodes CDR1 SGHVS and CDR2 FNYEAQ. Trimming took 5 bases from V and 3 from J, leaving 16 bases between them. This CDR3 has 16 residues. Clones were read by immunoSEQ multiplex PCR, and TCRdb kept only the in-frame ones, dropping some. The table includes approximately 97,000 clones, 80% detected once. Comments on this clone: Its antigen is not known.

The TCR originated in a human donor who had recovered from COVID-19. The sample was peripheral blood, taken after recovery from COVID-19. V gene TRBV7-6 combines with J gene TRBJ2-2, with a possible D match to TRBD1 (6 bases). The CDR3 loop is CASSNHRERDTGELFF. In nucleotides, the CDR3 is TGTGCCAGCAGCAACCACAGGGAAAGGGACACCGGGGAGCTGTTTTTT.